These 10 T cell receptor beta chains were all obtained from the same sample, sequenced in a study of regulatory T cells in long-lasting Graves disease (dated by TCRdb to the early 2020s). In light of the paper, this sample's time point label describes: newly diagnosed GD, antithyroid drugs for less than 3 months. RNA was extracted from PBMCs in TRIzol for both TCR sequencing and RNA sequencing. Library construction relied on multiplex PCR. The instrument was an Illumina HiSeq 4000. iRepertoire HTBI primers and Arm-PCR amplification of CDR3 regions were used to construct TCR beta libraries. Starting from the raw public reads, TCRdb applied fastp trimming at Q25, assembled clones with MiXCR and retained in-frame beta chains. One record per CDR3 amino acid sequence lists the most common genes and DNA. In all, the sample holds approximately 350,000 distinct CDR3 sequences, and approximately 15% of those were seen once. The ten biggest clones cover 25% to 30% of the sample.

These data also featured in a second study, about T cells in Graves' hyperthyroidism and ophthalmopathy.

This specimen consisted of peripheral blood mononuclear cells (PBMCs), obtained at new diagnosis, from a patient treated with antithyroid drugs. Receptors were obtained from a middle-aged man with Graves disease. Donor details come from another sample of the same person, matched by shared clones.

V gene TRBV6-1 combines with J gene TRBJ2-1; no definite D call. The germline V gene has CDR1 MNHNS and CDR2 SASEGT. This CDR3 has 13 amino acids. The ends were cut back, 10 bases at V and 10 bases at J, with 20 bases in the middle. The CDR3 DNA reads as TGTGCCACCCAACCCTCTAGAGCGAACGAGCAGTTCTTC. It specifies CATQPSRANEQFF.

This clonotype was seen repeatedly, ten times or more. This chain uses TRBV6-9 with TRBJ2-7; no clear D gene. The germline gives CDR1 MNHGY, CDR2 SVAAGI. The CDR3 consists of 14 residues. V gave up 4 bases and J gave up 5 bases, with 15 bases separating them. In DNA, the CDR3 is TGTGCCAGCAGTTTCCGTGCAGCCAAGGACGAGCAGTACTTC. Its translation is CASSFRAAKDEQYF.

V is TRBV4-3 and J is TRBJ1-5; 9 nucleotides agree with TRBD1. Germline trimming cut 4 bases from V and 0 bases from J; bases unmatched to any gene: 4. This CDR3 region has 16 residues. The V gene's germline CDR1 is LGHNA and CDR2 YSLEER. This chain's CDR3 is CASSLGDRDSNQPQHF. The DNA for the CDR3 is TGCGCCAGCAGCCTTGGGGACAGGGATAGCAATCAGCCCCAGCATTTT.

As regards this clonotype: A much larger clone is a single base away; this may be a read error. This CDR3 is CASSGAGGQGIYEQYF. The DNA of the CDR3 is TGTGCCAGCAGTGGAGCAGGGGGACAGGGGATATACGAGCAGTACTTC. This chain links TRBV6-1 with TRBJ2-7; 10 bases agree with TRBD1. After removal of 4 bases from V and 4 bases from J, the junction contained 10 bases not matched to a gene. CDR1 MNHNS and CDR2 SASEGT come from the germline V gene. This CDR3 comprises 16 residues.

The chain joins TRBV12-3 or TRBV12-4 to TRBJ2-2, with D perhaps matching TRBD1 or TRBD2 (6 bases each). Trimming left V 6 bases short and J 7 bases short, with 9 bases between. The CDR3 consists of 12 residues. Written as DNA, the CDR3 is TGTGCCAGCAGAGGGGGGAGCGGGGAGCTGTTTTTT. This sequence encodes CASRGGSGELFF.

This clonotype was detected ten times or more. CDR3 nucleotide sequence: TGTGCCAGCAGCACATACCGGGACGTCACTGAAGCTTTCTTT. The encoded protein is CASSTYRDVTEAFF. This chain links TRBV11-2 with TRBJ1-1, with D tentatively TRBD1 (5 bases). CDR1 is SGHAT and CDR2 is FQNNGV in the germline V gene. The CDR3 is 14 amino acids. The V end lost 5 bases, the J end lost 4 bases, and 14 bases lay between the germline ends.

This chain uses TRBV19 with TRBJ1-5, with D perhaps TRBD1 (5 bases). This CDR3 region has 14 residues. CDR1 and CDR2 (germline): LNHDA, SQIVND (reference sequence). The V and J ends lost 1 base and 6 bases respectively, with 10 bases between them. The CDR3 sequence is CASSIVGRGQPQHF. The CDR3, as DNA: TGTGCCAGTAGTATAGTAGGGAGGGGTCAGCCCCAGCATTTT.

This clonotype was counted ten times or more. The rearrangement links TRBV29-1 to TRBJ2-7; possible D gene TRBD1, 6 bases. Trimming removed 6 bases from V and 0 bases from J, with 12 bases in between. This CDR3 is built from 13 residues. Germline V CDR1 and CDR2: SQVTM, ANQGSEA. DNA for the CDR3: TGCAGCGTAGCCTGGACAGCCTCCTACGAGCAGTACTTC. Translated: CSVAWTASYEQYF.

A few counts support this clonotype. The chain uses TRBV7-6 and TRBJ2-2, with 10 positions matching TRBD2. Germline trimming cut 7 bases from V and 5 bases from J; bases unmatched to any gene: 13. The CDR3 length is 17 residues. Germline V gene data show CDR1 as SGHVS and CDR2 as FNYEAQ. CDR3 loop: CASTPLPLAGRTGELFF. CDR3 coding DNA: TGTGCCAGCACCCCCCTCCCACTAGCGGGGCGGACCGGGGAGCTGTTTTTT.

This clonotype showed up many times. J is TRBJ1-1 and V is TRBV12-3 or TRBV12-4; maybe TRBD1 (6 bases). Trimming stripped 6 bases from V and 5 bases from J, with 13 bases between. CDR3 size: 13 residues. CDR3 residues: CASRDTGLTEAFF. In DNA, the CDR3 is TGTGCCAGCAGGGATACAGGGTTGACTGAAGCTTTCTTT.